This is a list of T cell receptor beta chains from one sample in a study of T-cell memory formation after mild COVID-19. TCRdb reprocessed the 5' RACE reads via MiXCR and lists one record per CDR3 protein. This sample has 300,000 to 350,000 distinct CDR3 sequences, with 13% found just once. The source material was PBMCs or a T cell subset sorted from them (not recorded which). These receptor sequences come from a man between 18 and 29 years old who had mild COVID-19 (a few samples of this study predate the infection). Cell type and time point are not known. Each CDR3 is given with its conserved first and last residue. The D gene is left open where the match is weak. A row's size may be missing; if present it is once, few, many or a size class.

CDR3aa	CDR3nt	abundance	v_gene	j_gene	d_gene
CASSLLESRLPQHF	TGTGCCAGCAGCTTACTGGAATCGAGATTGCCCCAGCATTTT	.	TRBV7-2	TRBJ1-5	.
CASSWGRQGSGNTIYF	TGCGCCAGCAGCTGGGGGAGACAGGGATCTGGAAACACCATATATTTT	.	TRBV5-1	TRBJ1-3	TRBD1
CSVPLAGGYEQYF	TGCAGTGTACCACTAGCGGGGGGTTACGAGCAGTACTTC	.	TRBV20-1	TRBJ2-7	TRBD2
CASSPPEVGPYNEQFF	TGTGCCAGCTCACCACCGGAGGTGGGTCCCTACAATGAGCAGTTCTTC	.	TRBV18	TRBJ2-1	.
CASSQAGTAGNTIYF	TGCGCCAGCAGCCAAGCCGGGACAGCTGGAAACACCATATATTTT	.	TRBV4-3	TRBJ1-3	TRBD1
CASSHLSGDTQYF	TGTGCCAGCAGCCACCTTAGCGGGGATACGCAGTATTTT	few	TRBV11-2	TRBJ2-3	TRBD2
CASSLRQILSGANVLTF	TGTGCCAGTAGTCTACGACAGATCCTCTCTGGGGCCAACGTCCTGACTTTC	.	TRBV19	TRBJ2-6	.
CASSQVGTEDTQYF	TGCGCCAGCAGCCAGGTTGGGACAGAAGATACGCAGTATTTT	few	TRBV4-1	TRBJ2-3	TRBD1
CASDFSTDTQYF	TGTGCCAGCGATTTCAGCACAGATACGCAGTATTTT	.	TRBV2	TRBJ2-3	.
CASSPFPGPTTGELFF	TGTGCCAGCAGCCCATTTCCGGGACCGACCACCGGGGAGCTGTTTTTT	few	TRBV3-1	TRBJ2-2	.
CASSQGGPNEKLFF	TGTGCCAGCAGCCAGGGGGGGCCTAATGAAAAACTGTTTTTT	.	TRBV4-2	TRBJ1-4	.
CASSFSGSTLPQYF	TGTGCCAGCAGTTTCTCTGGGTCCACTTTGCCCCAGTACTTC	.	TRBV12-3/TRBV12-4	TRBJ2-5	.
CASTPLAGPVNEQFF	TGCGCCAGCACCCCCTTAGCGGGGCCCGTCAATGAGCAGTTCTTC	few	TRBV5-1	TRBJ2-1	TRBD2
CASREWVTGELFF	TGTGCCAGCAGGGAGTGGGTCACCGGGGAGCTGTTTTTT	few	TRBV6-5	TRBJ2-2	.
CASSQGGNYGYTF	TGTGCCAGCAGCCAAGGGGGCAACTATGGCTACACCTTC	many	TRBV14	TRBJ1-2	.
CASSYSIGAYTF	TGTGCCAGCAGTTACTCGATTGGGGCATACACCTTC	.	TRBV6-5	TRBJ1-2	.
CASSLRDRLSF	TGTGCCAGCAGCTTAAGGGACAGGCTCTCCTTC	few	TRBV7-2	TRBJ1-2	TRBD1
CASSEGERRRGNQPQHF	TGTGCCAGCAGTGAAGGAGAGAGGCGGAGGGGGAATCAGCCCCAGCATTTT	.	TRBV6-1	TRBJ1-5	.
CASSRGRVQPQHF	TGTGCCAGCAGTCGGGGGCGGGTACAGCCCCAGCATTTT	few	TRBV12-3/TRBV12-4	TRBJ1-5	.
CASSFGRDRLYEQYF	TGTGCCAGCAGTTTCGGCCGGGACAGGCTCTACGAGCAGTACTTC	.	TRBV27	TRBJ2-7	TRBD1
CASSFPSPGLGIVNTDTQYF	TGTGCCAGCAGCTTCCCAAGCCCGGGACTAGGGATCGTCAACACAGATACGCAGTATTTT	few	TRBV7-2	TRBJ2-3	TRBD2
CAISAGISGANVLTF	TGTGCCATCAGTGCCGGGATCTCTGGGGCCAACGTCCTGACTTTC	few	TRBV10-3	TRBJ2-6	.
CASSLEGQEQFF	TGTGCCAGCAGCCTGGAGGGACAGGAGCAGTTCTTC	many	TRBV5-4	TRBJ2-1	.
CASTLAGGYQETQYF	TGTGCCAGCACGCTAGCGGGGGGGTACCAAGAGACCCAGTACTTC	few	TRBV28	TRBJ2-5	TRBD2
CATEGENTGELFF	TGTGCCACCGAAGGGGAGAACACCGGGGAGCTGTTTTTT	.	TRBV24-1	TRBJ2-2	.
CSARDRREGGDKGYTF	TGCAGTGCTAGAGATCGGCGAGAAGGGGGCGATAAGGGCTACACCTTC	few	TRBV20-1	TRBJ1-2	TRBD1
CASSLGVAGGPLNEQFF	TGTGCCAGCAGCTTAGGGGTAGCGGGGGGGCCTTTGAATGAGCAGTTCTTC	few	TRBV7-9	TRBJ2-1	TRBD2
CSVTQGGGYTF	TGCAGCGTGACACAGGGTGGGGGCTACACCTTC	few	TRBV29-1	TRBJ1-2	.
CASSPGRDSISPTEAFF	TGTGCCAGCAGCCCCGGCCGGGACAGCATATCCCCCACTGAAGCTTTCTTT	few	TRBV7-9	TRBJ1-1	TRBD1
CASSHNSNEQFF	TGTGCCAGCAGCCATAACTCCAATGAGCAGTTCTTC	.	TRBV5-6	TRBJ2-1	.
CASSSRGLGTDTQYF	TGCGCCAGCAGCTCAAGGGGGCTAGGCACAGATACGCAGTATTTT	.	TRBV5-1	TRBJ2-3	TRBD1
CASSVRGLITDTQYF	TGTGCCAGCAGCGTACGGGGACTCATCACAGATACGCAGTATTTT	.	TRBV7-9	TRBJ2-3	.
CASSKRLVNTEAFF	TGTGCCAGCAGCAAGCGACTCGTGAACACTGAAGCTTTCTTT	few	TRBV14	TRBJ1-1	.
CASSLSLAGGVDTQYF	TGTGCCAGCAGCCTAAGCCTAGCGGGGGGAGTGGATACGCAGTATTTT	few	TRBV7-3	TRBJ2-3	TRBD2
CSVFVTRGGAKNIQYF	TGCAGCGTTTTCGTCACTCGAGGGGGAGCCAAAAACATTCAGTACTTC	.	TRBV29-1	TRBJ2-4	.
CASSQSNECYGYTF	TGCGCCAGCAGTCAATCGAATGAGTGCTATGGCTACACCTTC	.	TRBV23-1	TRBJ1-2	.
CASSPGLAEKLFF	TGTGCCAGCAGCCCTGGACTAGCCGAAAAACTGTTTTTT	few	TRBV11-2	TRBJ1-4	.
CASSSFFGSNTEAFF	TGCGCCAGCAGCTCCTTTTTCGGCAGCAACACTGAAGCTTTCTTT	.	TRBV5-1	TRBJ1-1	.
CASSRGLAGKEQYF	TGCGCCAGCAGCCGGGGACTAGCGGGGAAGGAGCAGTACTTC	.	TRBV4-3	TRBJ2-7	TRBD2
CASSPSGGNIWPQHF	TGTGCCAGCAGCCCCAGCGGGGGCAACATATGGCCCCAGCATTTT	.	TRBV7-9	TRBJ1-5	.
CASSQVKGFGTEAFF	TGCGCCAGCAGCCAAGTTAAGGGGTTTGGGACTGAAGCTTTCTTT	.	TRBV4-3	TRBJ1-1	.
CASSMDGLTSTF	TGTGCCAGCAGTATGGACGGATTAACATCCACATTC	few	TRBV6-5	TRBJ1-2	.
CASSPLDGEQYF	TGTGCCAGCAGCCCGCTAGATGGCGAGCAGTACTTC	few	TRBV7-9	TRBJ2-7	.
CSVEDPEGSETQYF	TGCAGCGTTGAAGATCCGGAGGGATCCGAGACCCAGTACTTC	many	TRBV29-1	TRBJ2-5	.
CASLTREPRSTGELFF	TGTGCCAGCCTCACGAGGGAGCCCAGGTCCACCGGGGAGCTGTTTTTT	few	TRBV18	TRBJ2-2	.